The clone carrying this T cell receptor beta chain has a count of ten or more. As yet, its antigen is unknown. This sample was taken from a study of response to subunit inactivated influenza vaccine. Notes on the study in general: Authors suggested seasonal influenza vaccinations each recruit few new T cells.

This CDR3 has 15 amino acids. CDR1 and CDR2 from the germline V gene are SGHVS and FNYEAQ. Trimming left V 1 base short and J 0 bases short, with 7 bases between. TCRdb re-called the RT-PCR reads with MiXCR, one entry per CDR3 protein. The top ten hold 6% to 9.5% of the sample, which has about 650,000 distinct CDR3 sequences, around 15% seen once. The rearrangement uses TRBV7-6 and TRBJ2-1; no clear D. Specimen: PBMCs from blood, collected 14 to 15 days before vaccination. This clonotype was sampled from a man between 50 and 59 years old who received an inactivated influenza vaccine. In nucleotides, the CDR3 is TGTGCCAGCAGCTTAGACAGTCTCTCCTACAATGAGCAGTTCTTC. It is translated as CASSLDSLSYNEQFF.